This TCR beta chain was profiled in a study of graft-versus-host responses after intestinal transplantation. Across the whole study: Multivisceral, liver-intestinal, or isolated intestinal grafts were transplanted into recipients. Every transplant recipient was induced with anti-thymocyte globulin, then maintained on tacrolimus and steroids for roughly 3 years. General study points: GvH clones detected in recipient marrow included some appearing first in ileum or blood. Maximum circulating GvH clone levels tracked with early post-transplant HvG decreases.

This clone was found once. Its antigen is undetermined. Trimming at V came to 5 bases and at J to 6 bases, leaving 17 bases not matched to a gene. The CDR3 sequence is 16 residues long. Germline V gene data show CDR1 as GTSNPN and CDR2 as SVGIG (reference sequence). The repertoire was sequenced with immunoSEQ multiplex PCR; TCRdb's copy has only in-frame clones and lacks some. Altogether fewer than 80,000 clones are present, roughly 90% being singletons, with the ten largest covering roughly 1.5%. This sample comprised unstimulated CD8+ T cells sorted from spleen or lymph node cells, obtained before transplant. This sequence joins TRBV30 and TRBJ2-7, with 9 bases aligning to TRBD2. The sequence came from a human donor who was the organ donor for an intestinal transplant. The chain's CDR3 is CAWLSGSLGHHSEQYF. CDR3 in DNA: TGTGCCTGGCTTAGCGGGAGCTTAGGTCACCACAGCGAGCAGTACTTC.